The 30 T cell receptor beta chains presented below share a single source sample, sequenced in a study of patients and donors after allogeneic stem cell transplantation. TCRdb fed the RT-PCR reads into MiXCR, producing one record per CDR3 protein. The sample records 400,000 to 500,000 distinct CDR3 sequences, roughly 17% being singletons. The source material was blood, either unsorted or a sorted T cell fraction (not recorded which). The receptor source for this set is a human donor who was either an allogeneic HSCT recipient or a stem cell or donor lymphocyte infusion donor (not recorded which). It is not recorded whose cells these are; they may come from a transplant donor.

In its sample, this clonotype was seen a few times. The V gene is TRBV20-1, the J gene TRBJ2-7; D remains unclear. Germline CDR1 and CDR2: DFQATT and SNEGSKA (reference sequence). Trimming shortened V by 1 base and J by 4 bases, and 14 bases separated the two germline ends. This CDR3 has 14 residues. CDR3 coding DNA: TGCAGTGCTAGAGGGATCTCCTGGATTTACGAGCAGTACTTC. Its protein is CSARGISWIYEQYF.

The chain joins TRBV28 to TRBJ2-1; TRBD2 agrees at 8 bases. V gave up 7 bases and J gave up 6 bases; unmatched junction bases: 8. CDR1 is MDHEN and CDR2 is SYDVKM in the germline V gene. CDR3 size: 14 residues. As DNA, the CDR3 is TGTGCCAGCACCATAGCGGGAATTGGCAATGAGCAGTTCTTC. Residues: CASTIAGIGNEQFF.

This clonotype showed up many times. The rearrangement joins TRBV12-3 or TRBV12-4 to TRBJ2-4; D remains unclear. V gave up 5 bases and J gave up 1 base, with 6 bases separating them. This CDR3 contains 13 residues. The CDR3 sequence is CASSGSAKNIQYF. The CDR3 DNA follows: TGTGCCAGCAGTGGCAGCGCCAAAAACATTCAGTACTTC.

The rearrangement joins TRBV11-2 to TRBJ2-2; D is tentatively TRBD1 or TRBD2 (5 bases each). The CDR3 length is 13 residues. The V gene's germline CDR1 is SGHAT and CDR2 FQNNGV. V dropped 5 bases and J dropped 8 bases, with 12 bases sitting between them. CDR3 nucleotide sequence: TGTGCCAGCAGCGCAGAGGGGCTGGGGGAGCTGTTTTTT. This codes for CASSAEGLGELFF.

The rearrangement uses TRBV6-1 and TRBJ1-4; 7 bases align to TRBD1. V was pared by 0 bases and J by 6 bases, with 10 bases of the junction left unmatched. Germline CDR1 is MNHNS and CDR2 is SASEGT. The CDR3 has 17 residues. The CDR3 DNA sequence: TGTGCCAGCAGTGAAGCCCGGGACAGCGGGATGTATGAAAAACTGTTTTTT. This encodes CASSEARDSGMYEKLFF.

This clonotype was detected only a few times. The chain combines TRBV20-1 with TRBJ2-7; no firm D call. The CDR3 totals 12 residues. Germline CDR1 DFQATT, CDR2 SNEGSKA (reference sequence). The CDR3 region has the DNA TGCACCGCCGCAGGCAGCTCCTACGAGCAGTACTTC. As protein: CTAAGSSYEQYF.

This clonotype turned up a few times. V usage is TRBV7-9 and J usage is TRBJ2-3; D is unclear. CDR3 length: 13 amino acids. The ends were cut back, 5 bases at V and 3 bases at J, with 9 bases in the middle. Germline V gene sequence: CDR1 SEHNR, CDR2 FQNEAQ (reference sequence). CDR3 bases: TGTGCCAGCAGCCGGGTGACGACAGATACGCAGTATTTT. It yields the protein CASSRVTTDTQYF.

The V call is TRBV18, the J call TRBJ2-1; 8 positions agree with TRBD2. V was clipped by 3 bases and J by 7 bases; unmatched bases: 2. The germline gives CDR1 KGHSH, CDR2 LQKENI. This CDR3 is 13 amino acids long. The CDR3 region is CASSPTSANEQFF. CDR3 bases: TGTGCCAGCTCACCGACTAGCGCAAATGAGCAGTTCTTC.

V usage is TRBV20-1 and J usage is TRBJ2-2, with unresolved D. Germline V gene lookup returns CDR1 DFQATT and CDR2 SNEGSKA (reference sequence). The CDR3 covers 13 residues. V dropped 3 bases and J dropped 3 bases, with 8 bases sitting between them. The CDR3: CSASPGYTGELFF. DNA of the CDR3: TGCAGTGCTAGTCCGGGTTACACCGGGGAGCTGTTTTTT.

This clonotype was seen a handful of times. V and J are TRBV7-2 and TRBJ1-5; D is unresolved. In germline, CDR1 is SGHTA, CDR2 FQGNSA. Trimming took 3 bases from V and 7 from J, leaving 16 bases between them. The CDR3 is made up of 15 amino acids. CDR3 protein: CASSFRWGGVQPQHF. The CDR3 DNA follows: TGTGCCAGCAGCTTCAGGTGGGGTGGGGTCCAGCCCCAGCATTTT.

This clonotype was seen a handful of times. The chain combines TRBV5-1 with TRBJ2-7; D unclear. Germline V lookup: CDR1 SGHRS, CDR2 YFSETQ. The CDR3 consists of 16 residues. Trimming cost V 3 bases and J 0 bases, with 16 bases left between them. The CDR3 coding sequence is TGCGCCAGCAGCTGGTCGGGTACAAGGAGCTCCTACGAGCAGTACTTC. Translation gives CASSWSGTRSSYEQYF.

The rearrangement uses TRBV5-1 and TRBJ2-5, with D perhaps TRBD1 or TRBD2 (6 bases each). The CDR3 is made up of 16 amino acids. Germline CDR1 is SGHRS and CDR2 is YFSETQ. The V end was cut by 4 bases, the J end by 4 bases, with 20 bases between. The CDR3 DNA reads as TGCGCCAGCAGCCTCGGGACATGGGGGGCGGGAGAGACCCAGTACTTC. It translates to CASSLGTWGAGETQYF.

This chain joins TRBV12-5 and TRBJ1-1, with TRBD1 identical over 11 bases. CDR1 LGHNT and CDR2 FRNRAP come from the germline V gene. V trimming: 5 bases; J trimming: 10 bases; junction bases outside the gene matches: 9. This CDR3 comprises 14 residues. DNA for the CDR3: TGTGCTAGTGGTCTTTCCGGGACAGGGGGAGGAGCTTTCTTT. Its protein product is CASGLSGTGGGAFF.

The chain has TRBV20-1 and TRBJ2-7, with 12 bases aligning to TRBD2. V lost 3 bases and J lost 8; bases outside the gene matches: 8. The CDR3 totals 14 residues. Germline assignment: CDR1 DFQATT and CDR2 SNEGSKA (reference sequence). Written as DNA, the CDR3 is TGCAGTGCTAGCCCTAGCGGGAGGGCCCACAAGCAGTACTTC. This gives the protein CSASPSGRAHKQYF.

In this sample, this clonotype turned up a few times. The chain employs TRBV7-9 and TRBJ2-7; either TRBD1 or TRBD2 may fit D (5 bases each). Trimming removed 5 bases at V and 0 bases at J, with 17 bases between. The CDR3 totals 16 residues. The germline V gene has CDR1 SEHNR and CDR2 FQNEAQ (reference sequence). CDR3 loop: CASSPVGGGFSYEQYF. In nucleotides, the CDR3 is TGTGCCAGCAGCCCCGTTGGTGGGGGTTTCTCCTACGAGCAGTACTTC.

This clonotype was counted at least ten times. This rearrangement joins TRBV7-9 to TRBJ2-1, with 12 bases lining up with TRBD2. This CDR3 comprises 16 residues. V lost 0 bases, J lost 12 bases, and 9 bases stayed unmatched. Germline-derived CDR1 and CDR2 are SEHNR and FQNEAQ (reference sequence). CDR3 nucleotides: TGTGCCAGCAGCTTAGCGAGCCTAGCGGGGGGGCTCGGGCAGTTCTTC. Amino acid sequence: CASSLASLAGGLGQFF.

CDR3 coding DNA: TGTGCCAGCAGTTCAACCGGGACTAGCGGGACCTATTTAGTGAATGAGCAGTTCTTC. This sequence encodes CASSSTGTSGTYLVNEQFF. V and J are TRBV27 and TRBJ2-1; 13 bases are shared with TRBD2. The CDR3 consists of 19 residues. Germline lookup yields CDR1 MNHEY and CDR2 SMNVEV (reference sequence). V gave up 4 bases and J gave up 7 bases; unmatched junction bases: 16.

This clonotype was seen more than once but under ten times. This chain links TRBV5-6 with TRBJ2-5; TRBD1 aligns across 7 bases. CDR1 is SGHDT, CDR2 YYEEEE, per germline. This CDR3 has 15 amino acids. J was trimmed by 3 bases and V by 1 base; bases with no gene match: 6. CDR3 residues: CASSLRPTGEETQYF. The CDR3 DNA sequence: TGTGCCAGCAGCTTGAGGCCAACAGGGGAAGAGACCCAGTACTTC.

This clonotype was seen only a few times. The chain joins TRBV29-1 to TRBJ2-2; no reliable D call. V was clipped by 2 bases and J by 0 bases, with 4 bases between them. This CDR3 is built from 13 residues. CDR1 is SQVTM and CDR2 is ANQGSEA in the germline V gene. CDR3 loop: CSVERTNTGELFF. CDR3 DNA: TGCAGCGTTGAACGCACGAACACCGGGGAGCTGTTTTTT.

The CDR3 loop is CASSPHRRTGNSPLHF. Here the CDR3 DNA reads TGTGCCAGCAGCCCCCATCGGCGGACTGGGAATTCACCCCTCCACTTT. The V gene is TRBV12-3 or TRBV12-4, the J gene TRBJ1-6; D unresolved. V was pared by 6 bases and J by 7 bases, with 19 bases between. The CDR3 spans 16 residues.

The CDR3 reads CASSQESSRGRLYNEQFF. CDR3 nucleotide sequence: TGTGCCAGCAGCCAAGAGTCCTCTAGGGGCCGGCTCTACAATGAGCAGTTCTTC. The rearrangement joins TRBV3-1 to TRBJ2-1, with a tentative D call TRBD1 (5 bases). Trimming pared 0 bases from V and 3 bases from J, leaving 18 bases between. Looked up from germline, CDR1 is LGHDT and CDR2 is YNNKEL (reference sequence). This CDR3 comprises 18 residues.

This rearrangement joins TRBV3-1 to TRBJ2-7; 10 positions agree with TRBD2. V was clipped by 1 base and J by 1 base; unmatched bases: 7. CDR3 size: 17 residues. Germline V CDR1 and CDR2: LGHDT, YNNKEL (reference sequence). In nucleotides, the CDR3 is TGTGCCAGCAGCCAAGGACTAGCGGGCACGAGTTCCTACGAGCAGTACTTC. Protein: CASSQGLAGTSSYEQYF.

This clonotype was detected a few times. The V and J genes are TRBV11-3 and TRBJ2-2; TRBD2 matches 9 bases. J was trimmed by 7 bases and V by 5 bases; bases with no gene match: 5. CDR1 is SGHNT, CDR2 YENEEA, per germline. The CDR3 is made up of 14 amino acids. CDR3 region: CASSKAGGIGELFF. CDR3 DNA sequence: TGTGCCAGCAGCAAAGCGGGAGGCATCGGGGAGCTGTTTTTT.

The gene calls are TRBV20-1 and TRBJ2-1; either TRBD1 or TRBD2 may supply D (6 bases each). The CDR3 is 13 amino acids. Germline loops: CDR1 DFQATT, CDR2 SNEGSKA (reference sequence). V gave up 3 bases and J gave up 9 bases, with 15 bases separating them. CDR3 in amino acids: CSARPRGRSEQFF. Written as DNA, the CDR3 is TGCAGTGCTAGGCCCCGGGGGCGGAGTGAGCAGTTCTTC.

The table lists this clonotype with a few counts. J is TRBJ1-6 and V is TRBV29-1; D is unresolved. The germline V gene encodes CDR1 SQVTM and CDR2 ANQGSEA. This CDR3 is built from 12 residues. The ends were cut back, 0 bases at V and 9 bases at J, with 6 bases in the middle. DNA of the CDR3: TGCAGCGTTGAAGATCGGGGTTCACCCCTCCACTTT. Its protein product is CSVEDRGSPLHF.

The rearrangement uses TRBV6-5 and TRBJ2-6; D not resolved. Germline lookup yields CDR1 MNHEY and CDR2 SVGAGI. The CDR3 is 16 amino acids. V lost 0 bases and J 2 bases, leaving 8 bases between the germline ends. CDR3 amino acids: CASSYSTFPGANVLTF. The CDR3 nucleotides read TGTGCCAGCAGTTACTCGACCTTCCCTGGGGCCAACGTCCTGACTTTC.

This clonotype has at least ten counts. CDR3 loop: CASSPQQGGVQPQHF. CDR3 DNA: TGTGCCAGCTCCCCCCAGCAGGGCGGGGTTCAGCCCCAGCATTTT. The chain couples TRBV18 to TRBJ1-5; weak D call: TRBD1 (5 bases). Germline V gene data show CDR1 as KGHSH and CDR2 as LQKENI. V was clipped by 6 bases and J by 6 bases, with 18 bases between them. The CDR3 covers 15 residues. Complete variable domain (other parts from reference TRBV18 and TRBJ1-5): NAGVMQNPRHLVRRRGQEARLRCSPMKGHSHVYWYRQLPEEGLKFMVYLQKENIIDESGMPKERFSAEFPKEGPSILRIQQVVRGDSAAYFCASSPQQGGVQPQHFGDGTRLSIL.

This chain joins TRBV12-3 or TRBV12-4 and TRBJ2-7, with D maybe TRBD2 (7 bases). This CDR3 comprises 18 residues. V was shortened by 5 bases and J by 2 bases, with 25 bases between the two germline ends. CDR3 loop: CASSPRGRGRGGAYEQYF. The CDR3 nucleotides are TGTGCCAGCAGTCCCCGGGGTAGGGGAAGGGGGGGGGCCTACGAGCAGTACTTC.

This chain connects TRBV29-1 to TRBJ1-5; the D gene is possibly TRBD1 (5 bases). This CDR3 is 16 amino acids long. The V gene's germline CDR1 is SQVTM and CDR2 ANQGSEA. V was clipped by 4 bases and J by 4 bases, with 20 bases between them. This chain's CDR3 is CSVVFGGKGLNQPQHF. Here the CDR3 DNA reads TGCAGCGTTGTTTTTGGGGGGAAAGGACTTAATCAGCCCCAGCATTTT.

The sample holds many counts of this clonotype. V is TRBV12-3 or TRBV12-4 and J is TRBJ2-3; D is unresolved. V lost 6 bases to trimming and J lost 3 bases, with 4 bases between them. This CDR3 is 11 amino acids long. CDR3 sequence (DNA): TGTGCCAGCAGAAGTACAGATACGCAGTATTTT. Translated: CASRSTDTQYF.